The sample holds many counts of the clone carrying this TCR beta chain. The sample is drawn from a study of early T cells in non-severe SARS-CoV-2 infection. The protocol attached unique molecular identifiers to individual cDNA molecules. TCRdb ran MiXCR on the 5' RACE reads and lists one entry per CDR3 protein. The data contain over 25,000 distinct CDR3 sequences, about 4.6% of them singletons. The CDR3 extends over 17 amino acids. From germline, CDR1 is SQVTM and CDR2 ANQGSEA. J gave up 6 bases and V 6 bases, and 18 bases lay outside the gene matches. The receptor's source is an adult who was a healthcare worker with PCR-confirmed SARS-CoV-2 infection or an uninfected control (not recorded which). The sequenced sample consisted of whole blood. The chain is built from TRBV29-1 and TRBJ2-7, with TRBD1 identical over 12 bases. As DNA, the CDR3 is TGCAGCGTCCCCCTTGGGACAGGGGGCCCCGGGGTAGGCGAGCAGTACTTC. Translation gives CSVPLGTGGPGVGEQYF.